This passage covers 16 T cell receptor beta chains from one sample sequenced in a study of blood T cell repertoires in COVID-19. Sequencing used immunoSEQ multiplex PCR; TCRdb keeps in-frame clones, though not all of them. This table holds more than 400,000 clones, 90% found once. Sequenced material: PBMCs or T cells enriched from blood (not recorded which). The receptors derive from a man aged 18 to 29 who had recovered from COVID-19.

CDR3 bases: TGTGCCAGCAGTGTAGATGGGACAGGGCGTCAGCCCCAGCATTTT. This encodes CASSVDGTGRQPQHF. The rearrangement uses TRBV28 and TRBJ1-5; 9 bases agree with TRBD1. Trimming cost V 5 bases and J 6 bases; bases outside gene matches: 8. Per the germline V gene, CDR1 is MDHEN and CDR2 is SYDVKM. The CDR3 sequence is 15 residues long.

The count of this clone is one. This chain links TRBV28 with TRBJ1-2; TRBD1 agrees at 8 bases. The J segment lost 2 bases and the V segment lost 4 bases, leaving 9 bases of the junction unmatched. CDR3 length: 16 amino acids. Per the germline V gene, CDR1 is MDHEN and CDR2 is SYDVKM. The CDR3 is CASSSGQGEGNYGYTF. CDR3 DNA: TGTGCCAGCAGTTCAGGACAGGGAGAGGGGAACTATGGCTACACCTTC.

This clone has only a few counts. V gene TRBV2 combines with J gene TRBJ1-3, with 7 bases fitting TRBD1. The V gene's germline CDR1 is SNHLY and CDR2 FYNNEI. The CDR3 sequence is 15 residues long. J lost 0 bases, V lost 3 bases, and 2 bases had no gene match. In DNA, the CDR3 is TGTGCCAGCAGTGACGGGACAGTCTCTGGAAACACCATATATTTT. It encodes CASSDGTVSGNTIYF.

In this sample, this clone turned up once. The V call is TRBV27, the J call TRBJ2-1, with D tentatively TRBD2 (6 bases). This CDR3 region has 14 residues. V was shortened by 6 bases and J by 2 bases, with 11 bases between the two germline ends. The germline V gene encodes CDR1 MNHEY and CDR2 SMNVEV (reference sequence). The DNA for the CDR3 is TGTGCCAGCAGGCTAACTAGCCCCTACAATGAGCAGTTCTTC. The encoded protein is CASRLTSPYNEQFF.

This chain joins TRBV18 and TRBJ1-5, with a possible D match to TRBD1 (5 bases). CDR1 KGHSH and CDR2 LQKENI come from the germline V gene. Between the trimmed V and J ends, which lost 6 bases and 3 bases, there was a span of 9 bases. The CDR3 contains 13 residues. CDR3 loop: CASSEGLNQPQHF. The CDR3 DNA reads TGTGCCAGCTCGGAGGGGCTCAATCAGCCCCAGCATTTT.

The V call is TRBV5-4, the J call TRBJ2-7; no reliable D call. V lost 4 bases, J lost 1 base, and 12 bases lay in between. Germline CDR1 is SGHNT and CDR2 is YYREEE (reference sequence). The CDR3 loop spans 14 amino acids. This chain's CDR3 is CASSLDPSSYEQYF. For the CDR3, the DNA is TGTGCCAGCAGCCTGGATCCCTCTTCCTACGAGCAGTACTTC.

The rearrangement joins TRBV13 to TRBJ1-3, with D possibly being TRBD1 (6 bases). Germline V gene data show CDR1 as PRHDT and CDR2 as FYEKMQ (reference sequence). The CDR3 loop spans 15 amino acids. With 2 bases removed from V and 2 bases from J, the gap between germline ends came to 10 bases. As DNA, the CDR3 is TGTGCCAGCAGCTTAACAGCAGGGGCTGGAAACACCATATATTTT. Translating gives CASSLTAGAGNTIYF.

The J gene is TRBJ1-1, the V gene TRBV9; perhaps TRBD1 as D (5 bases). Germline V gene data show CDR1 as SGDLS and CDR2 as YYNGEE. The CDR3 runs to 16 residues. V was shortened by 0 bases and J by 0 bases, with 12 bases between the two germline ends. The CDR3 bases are TGTGCCAGCAGCGTAGAGACAGCACCGATGAACACTGAAGCTTTCTTT. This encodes CASSVETAPMNTEAFF.

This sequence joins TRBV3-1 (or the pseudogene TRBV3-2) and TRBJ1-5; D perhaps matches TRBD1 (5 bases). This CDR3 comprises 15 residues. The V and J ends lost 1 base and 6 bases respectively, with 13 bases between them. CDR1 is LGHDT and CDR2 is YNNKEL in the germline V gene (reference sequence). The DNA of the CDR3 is TGTGCCAGCAGCCAAGGGAGGACTAGGGGTCAGCCCCAGCATTTT. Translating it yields CASSQGRTRGQPQHF.

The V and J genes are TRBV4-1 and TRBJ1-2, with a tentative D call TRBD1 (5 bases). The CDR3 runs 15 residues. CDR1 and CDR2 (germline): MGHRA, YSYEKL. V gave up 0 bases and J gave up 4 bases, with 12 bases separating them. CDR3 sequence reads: CASSQDTQAFYGYTF. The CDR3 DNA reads TGCGCCAGCAGCCAAGATACACAGGCCTTCTATGGCTACACCTTC.

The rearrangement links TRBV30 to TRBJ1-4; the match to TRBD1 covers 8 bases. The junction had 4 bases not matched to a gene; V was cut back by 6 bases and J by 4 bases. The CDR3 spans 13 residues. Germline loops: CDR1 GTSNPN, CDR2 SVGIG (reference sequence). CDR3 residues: CACQGAGNEKLFF. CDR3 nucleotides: TGTGCCTGCCAGGGGGCTGGTAATGAAAAACTGTTTTTT.

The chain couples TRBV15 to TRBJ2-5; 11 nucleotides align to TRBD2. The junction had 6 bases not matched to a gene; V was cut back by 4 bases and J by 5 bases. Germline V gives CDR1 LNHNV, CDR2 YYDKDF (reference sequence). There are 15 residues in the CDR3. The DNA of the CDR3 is TGTGCCACCAGCAATGGGCTAGCGGGAGGCGAGACCCAGTACTTC. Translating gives CATSNGLAGGETQYF.

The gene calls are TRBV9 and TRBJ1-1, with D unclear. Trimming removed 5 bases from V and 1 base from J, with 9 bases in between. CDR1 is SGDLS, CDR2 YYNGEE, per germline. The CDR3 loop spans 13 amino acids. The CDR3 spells CASRPPGNTEAFF. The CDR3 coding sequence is TGTGCCAGCAGGCCTCCCGGGAACACTGAAGCTTTCTTT.

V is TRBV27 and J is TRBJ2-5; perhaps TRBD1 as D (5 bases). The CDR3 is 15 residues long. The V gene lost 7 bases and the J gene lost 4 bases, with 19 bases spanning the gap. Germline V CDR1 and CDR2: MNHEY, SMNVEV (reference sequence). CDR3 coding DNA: TGTGCCAGCAAAAGCCGCTCAGGGATCCCAGAGACCCAGTACTTC. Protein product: CASKSRSGIPETQYF.

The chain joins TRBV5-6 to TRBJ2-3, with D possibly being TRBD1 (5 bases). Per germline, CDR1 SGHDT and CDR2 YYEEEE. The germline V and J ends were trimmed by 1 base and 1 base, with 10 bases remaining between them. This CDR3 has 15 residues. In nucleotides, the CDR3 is TGTGCCAGCAGCTTGTGGGGCAGGGGCACAGATACGCAGTATTTT. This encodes CASSLWGRGTDTQYF.

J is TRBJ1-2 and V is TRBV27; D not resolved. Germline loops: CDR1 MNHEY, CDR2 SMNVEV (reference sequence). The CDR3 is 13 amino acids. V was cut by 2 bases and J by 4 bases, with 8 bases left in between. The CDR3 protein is CASSLRRFYGYTF. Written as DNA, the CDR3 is TGTGCCAGCAGTTTACGCAGGTTCTATGGCTACACCTTC.